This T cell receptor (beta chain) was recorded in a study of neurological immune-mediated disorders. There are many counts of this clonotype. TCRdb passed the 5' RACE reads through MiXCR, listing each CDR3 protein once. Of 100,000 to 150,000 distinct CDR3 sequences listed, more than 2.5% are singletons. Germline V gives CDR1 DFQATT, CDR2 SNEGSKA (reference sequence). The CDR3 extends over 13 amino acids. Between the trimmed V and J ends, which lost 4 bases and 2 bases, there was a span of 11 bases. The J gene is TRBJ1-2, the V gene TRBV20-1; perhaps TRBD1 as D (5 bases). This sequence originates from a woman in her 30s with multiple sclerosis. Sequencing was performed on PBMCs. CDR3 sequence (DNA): TGCAGTGCTAAAGACAGTTGGAACTATGGCTACACCTTC. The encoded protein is CSAKDSWNYGYTF.